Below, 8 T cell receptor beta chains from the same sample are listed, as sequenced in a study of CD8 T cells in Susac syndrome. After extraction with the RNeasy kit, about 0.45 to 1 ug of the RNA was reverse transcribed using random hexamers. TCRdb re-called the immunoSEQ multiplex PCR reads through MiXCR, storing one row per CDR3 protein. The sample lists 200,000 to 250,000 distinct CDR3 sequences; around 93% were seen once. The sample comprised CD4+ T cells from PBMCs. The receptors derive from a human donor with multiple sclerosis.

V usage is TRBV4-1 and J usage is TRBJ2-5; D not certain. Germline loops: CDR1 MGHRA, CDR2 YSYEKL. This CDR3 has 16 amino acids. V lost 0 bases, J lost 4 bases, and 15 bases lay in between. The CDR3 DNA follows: TGCGCCAGCAGCCAAGATCGTGGGCGTCAGATAGAGACCCAGTACTTC. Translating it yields CASSQDRGRQIETQYF.

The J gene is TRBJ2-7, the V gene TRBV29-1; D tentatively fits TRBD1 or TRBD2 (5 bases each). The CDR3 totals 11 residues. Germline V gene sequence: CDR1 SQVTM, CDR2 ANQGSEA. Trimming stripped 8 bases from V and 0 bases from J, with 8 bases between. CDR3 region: CSPRGSYEQYV. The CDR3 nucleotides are TGCAGCCCGAGGGGCTCCTACGAGCAGTACGTC.

CDR3 in amino acids: CSATKGIDYNEQFF. Here the CDR3 DNA reads TGCAGTGCTACTAAGGGGATCGACTACAATGAGCAGTTCTTC. The rearrangement uses TRBV20-1 and TRBJ2-1, with a possible D match to TRBD1 (5 bases). V was pared by 4 bases and J by 3 bases, with 13 bases between. The CDR3 length is 14 residues. Germline CDR1 reads DFQATT; CDR2 reads SNEGSKA (reference sequence).

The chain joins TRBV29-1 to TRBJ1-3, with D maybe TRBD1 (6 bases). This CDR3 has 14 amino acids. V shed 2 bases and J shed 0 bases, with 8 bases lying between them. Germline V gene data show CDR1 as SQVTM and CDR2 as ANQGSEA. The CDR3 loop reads CSVETGFSGNTIYF. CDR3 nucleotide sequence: TGCAGCGTTGAAACAGGGTTCTCTGGAAACACCATATATTTT.

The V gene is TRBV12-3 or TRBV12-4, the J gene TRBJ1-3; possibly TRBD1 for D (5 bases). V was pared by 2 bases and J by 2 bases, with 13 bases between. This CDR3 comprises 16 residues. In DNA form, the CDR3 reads TGTGCCAGCAGTTTACGTGGGGGAGTCCCTGGAAACACCATATATTTT. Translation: CASSLRGGVPGNTIYF.

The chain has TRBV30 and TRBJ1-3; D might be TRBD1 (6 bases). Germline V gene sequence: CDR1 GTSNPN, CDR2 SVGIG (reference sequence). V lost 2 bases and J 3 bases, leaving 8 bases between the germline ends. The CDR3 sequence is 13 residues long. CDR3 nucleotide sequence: TGTGCCTGGAGTTCAGGGGATGGAAACACCATATATTTT. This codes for CAWSSGDGNTIYF. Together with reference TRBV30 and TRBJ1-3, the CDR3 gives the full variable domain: SQTIHQWPATLVQPVGSPLSLECTVEGTSNPNLYWYRQAAGRGLQLLFYSVGIGQISSEVPQNLSASRPQDRQFILSSKKLLLSDSGFYLCAWSSGDGNTIYFGEGSWLTVV.

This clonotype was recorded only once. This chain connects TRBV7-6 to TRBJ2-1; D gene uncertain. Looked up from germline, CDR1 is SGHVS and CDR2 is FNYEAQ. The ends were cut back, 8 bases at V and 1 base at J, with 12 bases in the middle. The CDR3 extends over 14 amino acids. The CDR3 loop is CASVGGQSYNEQFF. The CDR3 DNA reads TGTGCCAGCGTGGGCGGCCAATCCTACAATGAGCAGTTCTTC. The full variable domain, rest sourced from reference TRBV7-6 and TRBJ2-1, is GAGVSQSPRYKVTKRGQDVALRCDPISGHVSLYWYRQALGQGPEFLTYFNYEAQQDKSGLPNDRFSAERPEGSISTLTIQRTEQRDSAMYRCASVGGQSYNEQFFGPGTRLTVL.

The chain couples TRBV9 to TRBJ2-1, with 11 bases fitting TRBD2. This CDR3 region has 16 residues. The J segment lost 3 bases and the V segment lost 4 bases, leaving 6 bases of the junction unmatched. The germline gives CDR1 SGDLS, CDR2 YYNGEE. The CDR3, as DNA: TGTGCCAGCAGCCCAACTAGCGGGAGAATCTACAATGAGCAGTTCTTC. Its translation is CASSPTSGRIYNEQFF.